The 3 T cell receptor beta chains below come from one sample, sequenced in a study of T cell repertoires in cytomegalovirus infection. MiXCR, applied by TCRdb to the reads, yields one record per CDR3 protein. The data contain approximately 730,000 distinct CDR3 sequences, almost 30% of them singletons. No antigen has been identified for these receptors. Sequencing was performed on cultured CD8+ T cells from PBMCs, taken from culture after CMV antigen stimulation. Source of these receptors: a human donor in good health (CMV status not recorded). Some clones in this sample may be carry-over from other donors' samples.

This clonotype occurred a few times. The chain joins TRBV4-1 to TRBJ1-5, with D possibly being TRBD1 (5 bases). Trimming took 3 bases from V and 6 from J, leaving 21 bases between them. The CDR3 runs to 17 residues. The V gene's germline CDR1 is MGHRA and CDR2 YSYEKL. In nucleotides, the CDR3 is TGCGCCAGCAGCCAGGAGGGAGACACAGGCTTCCCTCAGCCCCAGCATTTT. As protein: CASSQEGDTGFPQPQHF.

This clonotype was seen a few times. In DNA, the CDR3 is TGTGCCAGCAGTTACTTACGTCTCGGACCTGATGAAGCTTTCTTT. The encoded protein is CASSYLRLGPDEAFF. This chain links TRBV6-2 or TRBV6-3 with TRBJ1-1; D uncertain. CDR3 length equals 15 residues. Germline assignment: CDR1 MNHEY and CDR2 SVGEGT. V lost 1 base to trimming and J lost 7 bases, with 16 bases between them.

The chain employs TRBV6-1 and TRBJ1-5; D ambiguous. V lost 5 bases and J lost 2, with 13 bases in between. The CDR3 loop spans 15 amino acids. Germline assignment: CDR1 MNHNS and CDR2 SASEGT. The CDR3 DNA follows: TGTGCCAGCAGTCCCGTCGTATTAGGCAATCAGCCCCAGCATTTT. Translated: CASSPVVLGNQPQHF.